The rows below give T cell receptor beta chains drawn from one sample of a study of cytomegalovirus exposure and HLA in healthy donors. TCRdb's copy holds only in-frame clones and misses some; the assay was immunoSEQ multiplex PCR. Here the sample spans a few hundred thousand clones, over 75% being singletons. What was sequenced was PBMCs. These receptors all come from a girl aged 2-10 years in good health and CMV-seronegative. Both conserved end residues are part of each CDR3. The D gene is left open where the match is weak. For some rows the clone size is stated as once, few or many, or as a class when expanded; others skip it.

abundance: once; v_gene: TRBV6-6; j_gene: TRBJ1-5; d_gene: NA; CDR3aa: CASSYGDSNQPQHF; CDR3nt: TGTGCCAGCAGTTACGGCGACAGTAATCAGCCCCAGCATTTT
abundance: NA; v_gene: TRBV28; j_gene: TRBJ1-4; d_gene: NA; CDR3aa: CASRTGGTNEKLFF; CDR3nt: TGTGCCAGCAGAACAGGTGGAACTAATGAAAAACTGTTTTTT
abundance: NA; v_gene: TRBV7-2; j_gene: TRBJ1-2; d_gene: TRBD1; CDR3aa: CASSLGVGGTGIANYGYTF; CDR3nt: TGTGCCAGCAGCTTAGGGGTCGGCGGGACAGGGATAGCTAACTATGGCTACACCTTC
abundance: NA; v_gene: TRBV2; j_gene: TRBJ1-6; d_gene: NA; CDR3aa: CASTRRQGNSPLHF; CDR3nt: TGTGCCAGCACCCGACGTCAGGGGAATTCACCCCTCCACTTT
abundance: once; v_gene: TRBV10-3; j_gene: TRBJ2-1; d_gene: TRBD2; CDR3aa: CAISAEAGGFFNEQFF; CDR3nt: TGTGCCATCAGTGCCGAAGCGGGGGGGTTTTTCAATGAGCAGTTCTTC
abundance: NA; v_gene: TRBV29-1; j_gene: TRBJ2-4; d_gene: NA; CDR3aa: CSVGGIAKNIQYF; CDR3nt: TGCAGCGTTGGAGGGATAGCCAAAAACATTCAGTACTTC
abundance: NA; v_gene: TRBV11-1; j_gene: TRBJ1-2; d_gene: NA; CDR3aa: CASSLAKDGTKNYGYTF; CDR3nt: TGTGCCAGCAGCTTAGCGAAGGACGGGACAAAGAACTATGGCTACACCTTC
abundance: NA; v_gene: TRBV7-6; j_gene: TRBJ2-7; d_gene: NA; CDR3aa: CASSLFGGEQYF; CDR3nt: TGTGCCAGCAGCTTATTTGGCGGCGAGCAGTACTTC
abundance: NA; v_gene: TRBV6-5; j_gene: TRBJ2-7; d_gene: TRBD2; CDR3aa: CASSYTGLISYEQYF; CDR3nt: TGTGCCAGCAGTTACACGGGACTAATTTCCTACGAGCAGTACTTC
abundance: NA; v_gene: TRBV27; j_gene: TRBJ2-5; d_gene: NA; CDR3aa: CASNPTAVDPRETQYF; CDR3nt: TGTGCCAGCAATCCAACGGCGGTAGACCCCCGAGAGACCCAGTACTTC
abundance: few; v_gene: TRBV18; j_gene: TRBJ2-1; d_gene: NA; CDR3aa: CASSPRGGDSNEQFF; CDR3nt: TGTGCCAGCTCACCAAGGGGGGGGGACTCCAATGAGCAGTTCTTC
abundance: NA; v_gene: TRBV5-6; j_gene: TRBJ2-6; d_gene: NA; CDR3aa: CASSWGLYTGANVLTF; CDR3nt: TGTGCCAGCAGCTGGGGACTTTATACTGGGGCCAACGTCCTGACTTTC
abundance: NA; v_gene: TRBV5-5; j_gene: TRBJ1-2; d_gene: TRBD1; CDR3aa: CASSLGQGDGYTF; CDR3nt: TGTGCCAGCAGCCTGGGACAGGGGGATGGCTACACCTTC
abundance: once; v_gene: TRBV11-3; j_gene: TRBJ2-4; d_gene: NA; CDR3aa: CASSPIARPAKNIQYF; CDR3nt: TGTGCCAGCAGCCCCATAGCGAGACCCGCAAAAAACATTCAGTACTTC
abundance: NA; v_gene: TRBV11-2; j_gene: TRBJ1-2; d_gene: TRBD1; CDR3aa: CASSPISDRGGYTF; CDR3nt: TGTGCCAGCAGCCCTATATCCGACAGGGGCGGCTACACCTTC
abundance: NA; v_gene: TRBV10-3; j_gene: TRBJ1-6; d_gene: TRBD1; CDR3aa: CAISEGDSHNSPLHF; CDR3nt: TGTGCCATCAGTGAGGGGGACAGCCATAATTCACCCCTCCACTTT
abundance: NA; v_gene: TRBV6-1; j_gene: TRBJ2-7; d_gene: NA; CDR3aa: CASSEVGSYEQYF; CDR3nt: TGTGCCAGCAGTGAAGTGGGGAGCTACGAGCAGTACTTC
abundance: NA; v_gene: TRBV7-9; j_gene: TRBJ1-2; d_gene: NA; CDR3aa: CASSLAPGISYGYTF; CDR3nt: TGTGCCAGCAGCTTAGCCCCCGGGATCTCCTATGGCTACACCTTC
abundance: once; v_gene: TRBV10-3; j_gene: TRBJ2-5; d_gene: TRBD1; CDR3aa: CAISETGGATQYF; CDR3nt: TGTGCCATCAGTGAGACAGGGGGAGCGACCCAGTACTTC
abundance: once; v_gene: TRBV9; j_gene: TRBJ2-5; d_gene: TRBD2; CDR3aa: CASSPGTSGDRETQYF; CDR3nt: TGTGCCAGCAGCCCCGGGACTAGCGGGGACCGAGAGACCCAGTACTTC
abundance: NA; v_gene: TRBV4-1; j_gene: TRBJ2-1; d_gene: TRBD2; CDR3aa: CASSQAGLAVNEQFF; CDR3nt: TGCGCCAGCAGCCAAGCGGGACTAGCGGTCAATGAGCAGTTCTTC
abundance: NA; v_gene: TRBV5-1; j_gene: TRBJ2-1; d_gene: TRBD1; CDR3aa: CASSLGRDRRGNEQFF; CDR3nt: TGCGCCAGCAGCTTGGGACGGGACAGAAGGGGCAATGAGCAGTTCTTC
abundance: NA; v_gene: TRBV5-4; j_gene: TRBJ1-1; d_gene: NA; CDR3aa: CASSLFPSEAFF; CDR3nt: TGTGCCAGCAGCTTGTTTCCCTCTGAAGCTTTCTTT
abundance: NA; v_gene: TRBV5-6; j_gene: TRBJ2-1; d_gene: NA; CDR3aa: CASSLALNEQFF; CDR3nt: TGTGCCAGCAGCTTGGCCCTCAATGAGCAGTTCTTC
abundance: few; v_gene: TRBV11-2; j_gene: TRBJ2-5; d_gene: NA; CDR3aa: CASSQAGTGETQYF; CDR3nt: TGTGCCAGCAGCCAAGCGGGCACGGGGGAGACCCAGTACTTC
abundance: NA; v_gene: TRBV30; j_gene: TRBJ1-2; d_gene: NA; CDR3aa: CAWSRGGHGYTF; CDR3nt: TGTGCCTGGAGTAGGGGGGGGCATGGCTACACCTTC
abundance: NA; v_gene: TRBV11-2; j_gene: TRBJ2-3; d_gene: TRBD2; CDR3aa: CASSLVAGVVADTQYF; CDR3nt: TGTGCCAGCAGCTTAGTAGCGGGAGTGGTAGCAGATACGCAGTATTTT
abundance: NA; v_gene: TRBV10-3; j_gene: TRBJ2-1; d_gene: NA; CDR3aa: CAISVGREGNEQFF; CDR3nt: TGTGCCATCAGTGTCGGGCGGGAAGGGAATGAGCAGTTCTTC
abundance: NA; v_gene: TRBV9; j_gene: TRBJ2-5; d_gene: TRBD2; CDR3aa: CASSVGLAGPQETQYF; CDR3nt: TGTGCCAGCAGCGTAGGACTAGCGGGACCCCAAGAGACCCAGTACTTC
abundance: NA; v_gene: TRBV5-4; j_gene: TRBJ1-2; d_gene: NA; CDR3aa: CASSHESNYGYTF; CDR3nt: TGTGCCAGCAGCCACGAGTCCAACTATGGCTACACCTTC
abundance: NA; v_gene: TRBV13; j_gene: TRBJ2-1; d_gene: NA; CDR3aa: CASSLVLRGQQFF; CDR3nt: TGTGCCAGCAGCTTAGTTCTCAGAGGGCAGCAGTTCTTC
abundance: few; v_gene: TRBV2; j_gene: TRBJ1-5; d_gene: NA; CDR3aa: CASSAHERSNQPQHF; CDR3nt: TGTGCCAGCAGTGCGCACGAGCGTAGCAATCAGCCCCAGCATTTT
abundance: NA; v_gene: TRBV7-2; j_gene: TRBJ2-7; d_gene: TRBD2; CDR3aa: CASSRTSVYEQYF; CDR3nt: TGTGCCAGCAGCCGGACTAGCGTCTACGAGCAGTACTTC
abundance: NA; v_gene: TRBV5-1; j_gene: TRBJ2-5; d_gene: NA; CDR3aa: CASSDPRGGVGETQYF; CDR3nt: TGCGCCAGCAGCGACCCTAGGGGCGGTGTTGGGGAGACCCAGTACTTC
abundance: NA; v_gene: TRBV11-2; j_gene: TRBJ2-5; d_gene: TRBD2; CDR3aa: CASSLDLPTSGRGKTQYF; CDR3nt: TGTGCCAGCAGCTTAGACCTGCCGACTAGCGGGAGAGGAAAGACCCAGTACTTC
abundance: NA; v_gene: TRBV20-1; j_gene: TRBJ1-1; d_gene: NA; CDR3aa: CSVRGEAFF; CDR3nt: TGCAGTGTCCGCGGTGAAGCTTTCTTT
abundance: NA; v_gene: TRBV4-2; j_gene: TRBJ2-1; d_gene: NA; CDR3aa: CASSQGAGQKSNEQFF; CDR3nt: TGTGCCAGCAGCCAAGGCGCGGGACAGAAGAGCAATGAGCAGTTCTTC
abundance: NA; v_gene: TRBV9; j_gene: TRBJ2-1; d_gene: NA; CDR3aa: CASSGVGESDEQFF; CDR3nt: TGTGCCAGCAGCGGCGTCGGAGAGTCTGATGAGCAGTTCTTC
abundance: NA; v_gene: TRBV7-7; j_gene: TRBJ2-2; d_gene: NA; CDR3aa: CASPGDTGELFF; CDR3nt: TGTGCCAGCCCGGGGGACACCGGGGAGCTGTTTTTT
abundance: NA; v_gene: TRBV27; j_gene: TRBJ1-2; d_gene: NA; CDR3aa: CASSSFAGGVDGYTF; CDR3nt: TGTGCCAGCAGTTCATTTGCGGGGGGAGTAGATGGCTACACCTTC
abundance: NA; v_gene: TRBV2; j_gene: TRBJ2-3; d_gene: TRBD2; CDR3aa: CAIRTRVTSTYTDTQYF; CDR3nt: TGTGCCATCAGAACCCGGGTGACTAGCACTTACACAGATACGCAGTATTTT
abundance: once; v_gene: TRBV4-1; j_gene: TRBJ2-5; d_gene: TRBD2; CDR3aa: CASSQGLAGGETQYF; CDR3nt: TGCGCCAGCAGCCAAGGACTAGCGGGGGGTGAGACCCAGTACTTC
abundance: NA; v_gene: TRBV9; j_gene: TRBJ1-5; d_gene: NA; CDR3aa: CASQASNQPQHF; CDR3nt: TGTGCCAGCCAAGCTAGCAATCAGCCCCAGCATTTT
abundance: few; v_gene: TRBV15; j_gene: TRBJ2-7; d_gene: NA; CDR3aa: CATSRDFGGEFYEQYF; CDR3nt: TGTGCCACCAGCAGAGATTTCGGCGGGGAATTCTACGAGCAGTACTTC
abundance: NA; v_gene: TRBV4-1; j_gene: TRBJ1-2; d_gene: NA; CDR3aa: CASSQVEGTYGYTF; CDR3nt: TGCGCCAGCAGCCAAGTGGAGGGAACCTATGGCTACACCTTC